Listed here is a single T cell receptor (beta chain). Its antigen is unknown. This sample was taken from a study of graft-versus-host responses after intestinal transplantation. Study in general: Recipients obtained multivisceral, liver-intestinal, or isolated intestinal transplants. All of the recipients had induction that used anti-thymocyte globulin, then tacrolimus and steroids for three to four years. Whole-study results and caveats: Allografts carried high graft-versus-host to host-versus-graft clonal ratios in patients having graft-donor T cell macrochimerism. Early after transplant, HvG declines were associated with peak levels of circulating GvH clones.

V lost 3 bases and J lost 5, with 10 bases in between. The CDR3 is made up of 13 amino acids. In germline, CDR1 is LNHDA, CDR2 SQIVND (reference sequence). Clones were sequenced by immunoSEQ multiplex PCR, and TCRdb holds only the in-frame ones, with some missing. This table has more than 95,000 clones, 93% appearing once. The chain carries TRBV19 and TRBJ2-5, with unresolved D. The receptor was derived from a human donor who received an intestinal transplant. The sequencing here drew on unstimulated CD8+ T cells sorted from spleen or lymph node cells, taken before intestinal transplant. CDR3 in DNA: TGTGCCAGTAGTATTAGGGTAGGCGAGACCCAGTACTTC. It translates to CASSIRVGETQYF.